In its sample, the clone carrying this TCR beta chain was seen once. No antigen is known for it. Brentuximab vedotin exposure varied, and every patient relapsed after autologous stem cell transplantation. Sequencing was performed with immunoSEQ multiplex PCR; in TCRdb, only in-frame clones are kept and a portion is missing. The sample comprises some 100,000 clones, around nine tenths of which are singletons, and 2.8% rests with the top ten. This entry is derived from a study of PD-1 blockade in classical Hodgkin lymphoma. Study-wide results and limits: Anyone who began nivolumab under 1 year after ASCT was excluded. CD4+ TCR diversity, unlike CD8+, climbed significantly by C4D1. It was reported that newly diagnosed patients had less baseline TCR diversity than healthy donors. Patients with a complete response exhibited baseline diversity comparable to newly diagnosed patients.

The sequences come from peripheral blood mononuclear cells (PBMCs), collected at baseline. The sequence was obtained from a human donor with classical Hodgkin lymphoma.

The chain's CDR3 is CASSLRAALPYEQYF. As DNA, the CDR3 is TGTGCCAGCAGCTTACGGGCCGCCCTACCCTACGAGCAGTACTTC. The rearrangement links TRBV7-6 to TRBJ2-7; no definite D call. The germline CDR1 and CDR2 sequences are SGHVS and FNYEAQ. This CDR3 has 15 amino acids. The germline V and J ends were trimmed by 2 bases and 2 bases, with 13 bases remaining between them.